These 29 T cell receptor beta chains were all obtained from the same sample, sequenced in a study of blood T cell repertoires in COVID-19. The protocol was immunoSEQ multiplex PCR, while the TCRdb copy is restricted to in-frame clones and leaves out a portion. The repertoire has a few hundred thousand clones, roughly 75% of them found once; the top ten carry 5.5% to 8.5%. Sequenced sample: peripheral blood. The receptors come from a woman aged 70-85 years with acute or convalescent COVID-19.

This chain links TRBV4-1 with TRBJ1-2; TRBD1 matches at 8 bases. This CDR3 is 17 amino acids long. Per the germline V gene, CDR1 is MGHRA and CDR2 is YSYEKL. V trimming: 2 bases; J trimming: 0 bases; junction bases outside the gene matches: 8. CDR3 residues: CASSQPGGPGTNYGYTF. The CDR3 DNA reads TGCGCCAGCAGCCAACCAGGGGGCCCAGGGACTAACTATGGCTACACCTTC.

CDR3: CASSRGQGDQPQHF. The DNA for the CDR3 is TGTGCCAGTAGCAGAGGACAGGGCGATCAGCCCCAGCATTTT. The chain employs TRBV19 and TRBJ1-5; the match to TRBD1 covers 8 bases. The J segment lost 5 bases and the V segment lost 6 bases, leaving 6 bases of the junction unmatched. The CDR3 spans 14 residues. Germline-derived CDR1 and CDR2 are LNHDA and SQIVND (reference sequence).

The rearrangement links TRBV24-1 to TRBJ2-2; TRBD2 aligns across 8 bases. This CDR3 is built from 17 residues. Germline CDR1 is KGHDR and CDR2 is SFDVKD. Trimming took 4 bases from V and 5 from J; bases not matched to a gene: 11. The CDR3 is CATSEAPGGPFTGELFF. The CDR3 nucleotides are TGTGCCACCAGTGAAGCCCCGGGGGGGCCTTTTACCGGGGAGCTGTTTTTT.

This chain uses TRBV4-2 with TRBJ2-5, with 12 positions matching TRBD2. The CDR3 is 19 amino acids. V was clipped by 4 bases and J by 3 bases; unmatched bases: 15. From germline, CDR1 is LGHNA and CDR2 YNFKEQ. The CDR3 DNA follows: TGTGCCAGCAGCCCCGCCACGGGGCTAGCGGGGGGGTTTAAAGAGACCCAGTACTTC. It encodes CASSPATGLAGGFKETQYF.

The chain employs TRBV6-5 and TRBJ1-2, with D uncertain. V lost 6 bases and J lost 4, with 9 bases in between. Germline-derived CDR1 and CDR2 are MNHEY and SVGAGI. The CDR3 is 12 amino acids. CDR3: CASSPGFYGYTF. CDR3 coding DNA: TGTGCCAGCAGCCCCGGGTTCTATGGCTACACCTTC.

About this clone itself: Other DNA sequences in this sample translate to the same CDR3. The rearrangement links TRBV6-5 to TRBJ1-5; D gene ambiguous. Trimming left V 5 bases short and J 1 base short, with 9 bases between. The length of the CDR3 is 14 residues. Per germline, CDR1 MNHEY and CDR2 SVGAGI. In DNA form, the CDR3 reads TGTGCCAGCAGTCCCGGCGGCAGCAATCAGCCCCAGCATTTT. This encodes CASSPGGSNQPQHF.

The chain links TRBV19 to TRBJ2-1; 11 positions match TRBD2. The CDR3 loop spans 17 amino acids. CDR1 is LNHDA and CDR2 is SQIVND in the germline V gene (reference sequence). Losses at the gene ends were 5 bases for V and 0 bases for J; bases not matched to a gene: 6. CDR3 protein: CASSHTSGGHSYNEQFF. The CDR3, as DNA: TGTGCCAGTAGTCATACTAGCGGGGGTCACTCCTACAATGAGCAGTTCTTC.

CDR3 bases: TGTGCCAGCAGCCCGGGGGGGCTAGTGACCGGGGAGCTGTTTTTT. Translating it yields CASSPGGLVTGELFF. This chain joins TRBV7-3 and TRBJ2-2; the match to TRBD2 covers 8 bases. The ends lost 5 bases at V and 5 bases at J; junction bases unmatched: 7. Germline V CDR1 and CDR2: SGHTA, FQGTGA. The CDR3 runs to 15 residues.

The chain combines TRBV7-8 with TRBJ2-7; TRBD1 matches at 10 bases. The germline V gene encodes CDR1 SGHVS and CDR2 FQNEAQ. This CDR3 spans 14 amino acids. V dropped 3 bases and J dropped 3; count of bases not matched to a gene: 2. The CDR3 bases are TGTGCCAGCAGCTTTGGACAGGGGGGCTACGAGCAGTACGTC. Translated, it gives CASSFGQGGYEQYV.

V gene TRBV30 combines with J gene TRBJ2-3, with 10 bases identical to TRBD2. CDR1 and CDR2 from the germline V gene are GTSNPN and SVGIG (reference sequence). V lost 5 bases to trimming and J lost 5 bases; unmatched junction nucleotides: 10. The CDR3 is 15 residues long. Here the CDR3 reads CAWGTSGGARDTQYF. For the CDR3, the DNA is TGTGCCTGGGGTACGAGCGGGGGGGCCCGAGATACGCAGTATTTT.

The chain has TRBV5-1 and TRBJ1-5; TRBD1 is a possible D gene (6 bases). This CDR3 region has 14 residues. Trimming left V 2 bases short and J 7 bases short, with 13 bases between. Germline-derived CDR1 and CDR2 are SGHRS and YFSETQ. The CDR3 sequence is CASSFTPTGQPQHF. CDR3 in DNA: TGCGCCAGCAGCTTCACTCCAACAGGGCAGCCCCAGCATTTT.

The CDR3 region has the DNA TGTGCCAGCAGCTTATTTGGGGCAGGGGCCCAAGAGACCCAGTACTTC. Protein product: CASSLFGAGAQETQYF. This chain connects TRBV11-1 to TRBJ2-5; the D gene is possibly TRBD1 (6 bases). The CDR3 has 16 residues. V lost 2 bases and J 1 base, leaving 14 bases between the germline ends. The germline CDR1 and CDR2 sequences are SGHAT and FQDESV (reference sequence).

The rearrangement uses TRBV4-1 and TRBJ2-4; 9 bases match TRBD1. The V and J ends lost 0 bases and 3 bases, in that order; junction bases with no gene match: 0. Germline V gene sequence: CDR1 MGHRA, CDR2 YSYEKL. The length of the CDR3 is 15 residues. The CDR3 loop is CASSQEGQGKNIQYF. CDR3 bases: TGCGCCAGCAGCCAAGAGGGACAGGGCAAAAACATTCAGTACTTC.

This chain links TRBV29-1 with TRBJ2-1; D unresolved. The germline V gene has CDR1 SQVTM and CDR2 ANQGSEA. Trimming took off 0 bases at V and 9 bases at J, with 6 bases between the two ends. The CDR3 extends over 11 amino acids. The CDR3 loop is CSVEDRVEQFF. CDR3 bases: TGCAGCGTTGAAGATCGGGTTGAGCAGTTCTTC.

In its sample, this clone was seen once. The rearrangement joins TRBV5-1 to TRBJ2-6, with TRBD1 as a possible D gene (6 bases). The CDR3 sequence is 15 residues long. Germline V gene data show CDR1 as SGHRS and CDR2 as YFSETQ. The V end was cut by 4 bases, the J end by 2 bases, with 10 bases between. CDR3 sequence: CASSPTGPGANVLTF. CDR3 coding DNA: TGCGCCAGCAGCCCTACAGGGCCTGGGGCCAACGTCCTGACTTTC.

V is TRBV10-1 and J is TRBJ2-5; 8 nucleotides match TRBD2. J gave up 0 bases and V 3 bases, and 6 bases lay outside the gene matches. The germline V gene has CDR1 WNHNN and CDR2 SYGVQD (reference sequence). The CDR3 runs 16 residues. As DNA, the CDR3 is TGCGCCAGCAGTGAAAAAGCGGGGGCGTACCAAGAGACCCAGTACTTC. Its protein is CASSEKAGAYQETQYF.

The V gene is TRBV3-1 (or the pseudogene TRBV3-2), the J gene TRBJ2-3; 8 bases line up with TRBD1. Germline V gene lookup returns CDR1 LGHDT and CDR2 YNNKEL (reference sequence). This CDR3 is built from 16 residues. The V and J ends lost 7 bases and 2 bases, in that order; junction bases with no gene match: 11. CDR3 protein: CASTGQGWGHTDTQYF. The CDR3 bases are TGTGCCAGCACCGGACAGGGTTGGGGACACACAGATACGCAGTATTTT.

J is TRBJ1-4 and V is TRBV6-1; the D is unclear. V lost 5 bases to trimming and J lost 7 bases, with 5 bases between them. Germline V gene lookup returns CDR1 MNHNS and CDR2 SASEGT. This CDR3 has 11 residues. The CDR3 is CASSYSEKLFF. The CDR3, as DNA: TGTGCCAGCAGTTATAGTGAAAAACTGTTTTTT.

The chain links TRBV30 to TRBJ1-2; maybe TRBD1 (5 bases). This CDR3 has 13 residues. The germline CDR1 and CDR2 sequences are GTSNPN and SVGIG (reference sequence). V was cut by 0 bases and J by 7 bases, with 12 bases left in between. Here the CDR3 reads CAWSVRGLGGYTF. The CDR3 DNA reads as TGTGCCTGGAGTGTCCGGGGACTAGGTGGCTACACCTTC.

The rearrangement joins TRBV5-1 to TRBJ1-1; 9 bases match TRBD1. This CDR3 region has 15 residues. V dropped 4 bases and J dropped 1; count of bases not matched to a gene: 5. Germline V gene data show CDR1 as SGHRS and CDR2 as YFSETQ. In nucleotides, the CDR3 is TGCGCCAGCAGCAAGGGACAGGGTTCGAACACTGAAGCTTTCTTT. It yields the protein CASSKGQGSNTEAFF.

The chain carries TRBV12-3 or TRBV12-4 and TRBJ2-7, with D perhaps matching TRBD1 (6 bases). This CDR3 has 12 residues. Trimming took off 4 bases at V and 5 bases at J, with 9 bases between the two ends. CDR3 bases: TGTGCCAGCAGTTACAGGGTCCACGAGCAGTACTTC. It specifies CASSYRVHEQYF.

The chain combines TRBV7-2 with TRBJ2-3, with TRBD2 matching over 7 bases. The J segment lost 4 bases and the V segment lost 3 bases, leaving 7 bases of the junction unmatched. From germline, CDR1 is SGHTA and CDR2 FQGNSA. This CDR3 has 15 residues. The CDR3 protein is CASSFDGGRADTQYF. The CDR3, as DNA: TGTGCCAGCAGCTTCGACGGGGGGAGGGCAGATACGCAGTATTTT.

V is TRBV30 and J is TRBJ1-2, with D possibly matching TRBD1 (6 bases). With 1 base removed from V and 7 bases from J, the gap between germline ends came to 16 bases. CDR3 length: 14 residues. Germline CDR1 is GTSNPN and CDR2 is SVGIG (reference sequence). The CDR3 DNA follows: TGTGCCTGGAGTGCCGGGGGGCGCCCCGGTGGCTACACCTTC. Amino acid sequence: CAWSAGGRPGGYTF. The full variable domain, with the rest looked up from reference TRBV30 and TRBJ1-2, is SQTIHQWPATLVQPVGSPLSLECTVEGTSNPNLYWYRQAAGRGLQLLFYSVGIGQISSEVPQNLSASRPQDRQFILSSKKLLLSDSGFYLCAWSAGGRPGGYTFGSGTRLTVV.

The chain couples TRBV9 to TRBJ1-4; D is undetermined. Germline loops: CDR1 SGDLS, CDR2 YYNGEE. The CDR3 is made up of 14 amino acids. V dropped 4 bases and J dropped 8 bases, with 15 bases sitting between them. CDR3 region: CASSRSGPGEKLFF. In DNA, the CDR3 is TGTGCCAGCAGCCGATCAGGTCCGGGGGAAAAACTGTTTTTT.

The rearrangement links TRBV19 to TRBJ1-2, with a weak D call TRBD1 (5 bases). Per germline, CDR1 LNHDA and CDR2 SQIVND (reference sequence). This CDR3 region has 14 residues. V was cut by 0 bases and J by 4 bases, with 9 bases left in between. The DNA of the CDR3 is TGTGCCAGTAGTATAGAAGCAGGGATCTATGGCTACACCTTC. Encoded protein: CASSIEAGIYGYTF.

The chain combines TRBV3-1 (or the pseudogene TRBV3-2) with TRBJ2-1; 12 bases line up with TRBD2. The germline V gene has CDR1 LGHDT and CDR2 YNNKEL (reference sequence). The CDR3 covers 16 residues. Trimming removed 0 bases from V and 10 bases from J; junction bases left unmatched: 7. CDR3 region: CASSQDRTSGAREQFF. The CDR3 DNA is TGTGCCAGCAGCCAAGATAGGACTAGCGGGGCGCGGGAGCAGTTCTTC.

The rearrangement uses TRBV9 and TRBJ1-6, with no clear D. The germline V gene encodes CDR1 SGDLS and CDR2 YYNGEE. The CDR3 runs 13 residues. Trimming took 1 base from V and 7 from J, leaving 6 bases between them. CDR3: CASSVNSNSPLHF. Written as DNA, the CDR3 is TGTGCCAGCAGCGTAAACAGCAATTCACCCCTCCACTTT.

The chain recombines TRBV9 with TRBJ2-1; D unresolved. Germline loops: CDR1 SGDLS, CDR2 YYNGEE. The CDR3 runs 13 residues. V lost 2 bases, J lost 5 bases, and 8 bases lay in between. CDR3 in amino acids: CASSVRLNNEQFF. The DNA of the CDR3 is TGTGCCAGCAGCGTCCGACTGAACAATGAGCAGTTCTTC.

J is TRBJ2-1 and V is TRBV2; D perhaps matches TRBD2 (5 bases). V shed 6 bases and J shed 9 bases, with 9 bases lying between them. Germline lookup yields CDR1 SNHLY and CDR2 FYNNEI. The CDR3 is 11 amino acids. For the CDR3, the DNA is TGTGCCAGCAGAAGACGGGGTGAGCAGTTCTTC. Translation gives CASRRRGEQFF.